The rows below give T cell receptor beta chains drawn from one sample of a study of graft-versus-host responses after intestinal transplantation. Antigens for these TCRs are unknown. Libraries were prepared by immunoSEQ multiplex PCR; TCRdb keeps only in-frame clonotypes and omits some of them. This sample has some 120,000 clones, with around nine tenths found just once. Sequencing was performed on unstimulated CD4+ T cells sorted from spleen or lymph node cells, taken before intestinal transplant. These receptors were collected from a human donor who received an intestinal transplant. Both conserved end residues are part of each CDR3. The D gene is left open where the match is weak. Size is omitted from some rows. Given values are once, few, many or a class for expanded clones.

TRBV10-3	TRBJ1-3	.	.	CAIARQELSGNTIYF	TGTGCCATCGCACGACAGGAACTCTCTGGAAACACCATATATTTT
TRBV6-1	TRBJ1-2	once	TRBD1	CASSRTGGGYGYTF	TGTGCCAGCTCTAGGACAGGGGGTGGCTATGGCTACACCTTC
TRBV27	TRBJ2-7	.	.	CASRWAGSYEQYF	TGTGCCAGCAGGTGGGCCGGGTCCTACGAGCAGTACTTC
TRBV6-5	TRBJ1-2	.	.	CASSNDRPPYGYTF	TGTGCCAGCAGCAACGACAGGCCCCCCTATGGCTACACCTTC
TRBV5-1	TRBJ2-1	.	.	CASSLVRVGNEQFF	TGCGCCAGCAGCTTAGTACGGGTCGGGAATGAGCAGTTCTTC
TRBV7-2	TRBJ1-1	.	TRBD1	CASSLQVHRGRNTEAFF	TGTGCCAGCAGCTTACAAGTACACAGGGGTCGGAACACTGAAGCTTTCTTT
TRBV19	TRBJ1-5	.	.	CASSILPPPQHSNQPQHF	TGTGCCAGTAGTATATTACCCCCCCCACAGCATAGCAATCAGCCCCAGCATTTT
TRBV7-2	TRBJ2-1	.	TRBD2	CASSLVRSGGSGNEQFF	TGTGCCAGCAGCTTAGTGCGCAGCGGGGGCTCTGGGAATGAGCAGTTCTTC
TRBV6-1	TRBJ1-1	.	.	CASSGGGNTEAFF	TGTGCCAGCAGTGGTGGGGGCAACACTGAAGCTTTCTTT
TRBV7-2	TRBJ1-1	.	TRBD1	CASSLVQGVLAFF	TGTGCCAGCAGCTTAGTACAGGGGGTATTGGCTTTCTTT
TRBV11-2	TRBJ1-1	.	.	CASSLDGLSDRNTEAFF	TGTGCCAGCAGCTTAGATGGTTTGAGTGACAGGAACACTGAAGCTTTCTTT
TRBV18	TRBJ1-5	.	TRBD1	CASTGQGGQPQHF	TGTGCCAGCACCGGACAGGGTGGTCAGCCCCAGCATTTT
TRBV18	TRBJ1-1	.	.	CASRNSWAGTEAFF	TGTGCCAGTCGCAACAGTTGGGCGGGCACTGAAGCTTTCTTT
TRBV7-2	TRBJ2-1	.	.	CASSSTSSYNEQFF	TGTGCCAGCAGCTCTACGTCCTCCTACAATGAGCAGTTCTTC
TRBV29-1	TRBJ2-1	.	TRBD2	CSVGGLAANYNEQFF	TGCAGCGTGGGAGGACTAGCGGCGAACTACAATGAGCAGTTCTTC
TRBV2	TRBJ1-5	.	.	CASSEALRGPQHF	TGTGCCAGCAGTGAAGCGCTTCGGGGCCCCCAGCATTTT